The T cell receptor beta chain under discussion was sequenced for a study of post-analysis software for immune sequencing data. General observations from the study: Controls' normalized Chao1 diversity significantly exceeded that of multiple sclerosis patients. Controls showed lower frequencies than patients for roughly five TRBV segments, and TRBV5-6, TRBV5-1 and TRBV20-1 were among these.

This clonotype was seen a handful of times. Antigen unknown. Presence of unique molecular identifiers characterized the TCR beta cDNA libraries. MiXCR, run by TCRdb on the PCR reads, gives a single entry per CDR3 protein. The table has about 800,000 distinct CDR3 sequences, approximately 30% seen once. The CDR3 is 14 residues long. Germline lookup yields CDR1 SGHRS and CDR2 YFSETQ. The V end lost 2 bases, the J end lost 1 base, and 9 bases lay between the germline ends. This TCR came from a girl between 5 and 17 years old with multiple sclerosis. V is TRBV5-1 and J is TRBJ2-5; possibly TRBD1 for D (5 bases). Material: blood. The CDR3 sequence is CASSFGDSQETQYF. The CDR3 DNA is TGCGCCAGCAGCTTCGGTGACAGCCAAGAGACCCAGTACTTC.